The 3 T cell receptor beta chains presented below share a single source sample, sequenced in a study of OX40 agonist ivuxolimab in advanced cancers. The table came from immunoSEQ multiplex PCR; TCRdb's copy has only in-frame clones and leaves some out. This table holds tens of thousands of clones, around 81% found once. The source was CD4+ or CD8+ T cells sorted from blood, collected in a trial of the OX40 agonist ivuxolimab. These receptor sequences come from an adult with an advanced solid tumor such as melanoma, head and neck, liver or kidney cancer.

The CDR3 DNA sequence: TGTGCCAGCAGCCCTAACGACAACGCCTACGAGCAGTACTTC. Translation: CASSPNDNAYEQYF. The V and J genes are TRBV7-8 and TRBJ2-7; no clear D gene. The germline CDR1 and CDR2 sequences are SGHVS and FQNEAQ. The CDR3 runs to 14 residues. The V gene lost 5 bases and the J gene lost 2 bases, with 13 bases spanning the gap.

This clone was counted a single time. V and J are TRBV28 and TRBJ1-1, with unresolved D. This CDR3 is built from 13 residues. The germline V gene encodes CDR1 MDHEN and CDR2 SYDVKM. Trimming left V 3 bases short and J 1 base short, with 6 bases between. This CDR3 reads CASSLRENTEAFF. The CDR3 region has the DNA TGTGCCAGCAGTTTGAGAGAGAACACTGAAGCTTTCTTT. Based on the CDR3 plus reference TRBV28 and TRBJ1-1, the full variable domain is DVKVTQSSRYLVKRTGEKVFLECVQDMDHENMFWYRQDPGLGLRLIYFSYDVKMKEKGDIPEGYSVSREKKERFSLILESASTNQTSMYLCASSLRENTEAFFGQGTRLTVV.

V gene TRBV11-2 combines with J gene TRBJ2-7; tentative D call: TRBD2 (6 bases). V was cut by 5 bases and J by 4 bases, with 12 bases left in between. The V gene's germline CDR1 is SGHAT and CDR2 FQNNGV. The CDR3 loop spans 13 amino acids. CDR3 nucleotides: TGTGCCAGCAGCCACGTGGGGGGTTACGAGCAGTACGTC. Translated, it gives CASSHVGGYEQYV.